In its sample, the clone carrying this TCR beta chain was seen many times. Naive CD8 libraries were made from roughly 20,000 to 1,000,000 sorted cells, and they used 10%, 30% or 50% RNA. The data belong to a study of molecular identifiers for immune sequencing clone quantification. TCRdb analysed the PCR reads with MiXCR anew, one entry per CDR3 protein. Of about 10,000 distinct CDR3 sequences detected, 20% to 25% appear once; the ten largest clones hold roughly 1.5%. Trimming removed 5 bases at V and 1 base at J, with 14 bases between. CDR3 size: 16 residues. Per the germline V gene, CDR1 is SGHAT and CDR2 is FQNNGV.

This receptor was obtained from a human donor in good health. Some libraries in this study had Jurkat cell RNA spiked in. The sequenced sample was naive CD8+ T cells from blood, with Jurkat cell RNA spiked in. As to subset: FACS-sorted CD8+CD4-CCR7+CD45RA+ naive T cells. V gene TRBV11-2 combines with J gene TRBJ2-2; D is perhaps TRBD2 (5 bases). The CDR3 bases are TGTGCCAGCAGCCCACCGGGAAGGGAGAACACCGGGGAGCTGTTTTTT. It specifies CASSPPGRENTGELFF.